At least ten counts were recorded for the clone carrying this T cell receptor beta chain. Its antigen is not identified. This record belongs to a study of neurological immune-mediated disorders. With 10-nucleotide random UMIs, 5'RACE was used to make the cDNA. The yield of each sequencing run was over 170 million TCR-beta sequences from 15-18 subjects. Via MiXCR, TCRdb re-called the 5' RACE reads, giving one row per CDR3 protein. The repertoire holds about 30,000 distinct CDR3 sequences, with roughly 15% as singletons. Volunteers attending a blood bank in Maryland, USA, served as healthy controls. General study results and limits: None of the CDR3 amino acid sequences in expanded clones turned up in more than one subject, which points to private repertoires in all groups.

V trimming: 5 bases; J trimming: 3 bases; junction bases outside the gene matches: 9. Germline CDR1 DFQATT, CDR2 SNEGSKA (reference sequence). The CDR3 covers 14 residues. The sample taken for sequencing was PBMCs. The clonotype originates from a man in his 70s in good health. The rearrangement joins TRBV20-1 to TRBJ1-1, with TRBD1 matching over 7 bases. The CDR3 here is CSAGGGQPYTEAFF. Written as DNA, the CDR3 is TGCAGTGCTGGGGGGGGACAGCCATACACTGAAGCTTTCTTT.